The 15 T cell receptor beta chains below all came from one sample that was sequenced in a study of response to subunit inactivated influenza vaccine. Using its own MiXCR run on the RT-PCR reads, TCRdb lists one record per CDR3 protein. The table has 540,000 or so distinct CDR3 sequences, 10% to 15% seen once. Here the sequenced sample was PBMCs from blood, taken roughly 47 days after vaccination. The receptor source for this set is a man in his forties or fifties who received an inactivated influenza vaccine.

The chain joins TRBV15 to TRBJ2-7; the D is unclear. Germline lookup yields CDR1 LNHNV and CDR2 YYDKDF (reference sequence). V was shortened by 0 bases and J by 4 bases, with 16 bases between the two germline ends. The CDR3 length is 16 residues. CDR3 sequence: CATSRDQGLQTYEQYF. CDR3 sequence (DNA): TGTGCCACCAGCAGAGATCAAGGGCTGCAGACTTACGAGCAGTACTTC. Full variable domain (missing parts from reference TRBV15 and TRBJ2-7): DAMVIQNPRYQVTQFGKPVTLSCSQTLNHNVMYWYQQKSSQAPKLLFHYYDKDFNNEADTPDNFQSRRPNTSFCFLDIRSPGLGDTAMYLCATSRDQGLQTYEQYFGPGTRLTVT.

The chain combines TRBV12-3 or TRBV12-4 with TRBJ2-5; D is uncertain. There are 14 residues in the CDR3. Trimming took 5 bases from V and 5 from J, leaving 15 bases between them. This chain's CDR3 is CASSTNSQYETQYF. DNA of the CDR3: TGTGCCAGCAGTACCAACTCCCAGTATGAGACCCAGTACTTC.

This clonotype was seen ten or more times. The chain couples TRBV20-1 to TRBJ2-1; D may correspond to TRBD1 or TRBD2 (5 bases each). The CDR3 totals 13 residues. CDR1 is DFQATT, CDR2 SNEGSKA, per germline (reference sequence). V gave up 0 bases and J gave up 15 bases, with 18 bases separating them. The CDR3 DNA reads TGCAGTGCTAGAGATTTACGGAGTTTTGGGGGGTTCTTC. It is translated as CSARDLRSFGGFF.

The gene calls are TRBV6-1 and TRBJ1-2; D ambiguous. V gave up 5 bases and J gave up 0 bases, with 10 bases separating them. This CDR3 contains 14 residues. CDR1 and CDR2 (germline): MNHNS, SASEGT. CDR3 DNA sequence: TGTGCCAGCAGTAGACGACCAGCTAACTATGGCTACACCTTC. Amino acid sequence: CASSRRPANYGYTF.

This clonotype appeared a few times. This chain uses TRBV15 with TRBJ2-3; D is uncertain. The CDR3 extends over 10 amino acids. Deletions cut 8 bases from V and 5 bases from J, with 5 bases between. CDR1 and CDR2 (germline): LNHNV, YYDKDF (reference sequence). CDR3 sequence reads: CATGVDTQYF. CDR3 bases: TGTGCCACCGGGGTAGATACGCAGTATTTT.

This clonotype came up many times. This rearrangement joins TRBV10-3 to TRBJ1-2; possible D gene TRBD1, 5 bases. CDR3 size: 15 residues. Germline V gives CDR1 ENHRY, CDR2 SYGVKD. The V end was cut by 10 bases, the J end by 7 bases, with 25 bases between. The CDR3 loop reads CATPKVTAGRGGYTF. The DNA of the CDR3 is TGTGCCACACCCAAGGTCACCGCAGGGAGAGGTGGCTACACCTTC.

The chain is built from TRBV3-1 and TRBJ2-3; D is possibly TRBD1 (5 bases). In germline, CDR1 is LGHDT, CDR2 YNNKEL (reference sequence). Trimming shortened V by 0 bases and J by 2 bases, and 12 bases separated the two germline ends. This CDR3 is 16 amino acids long. The DNA for the CDR3 is TGTGCCAGCAGCCAAGATCGAACAGGCTACACAGATACGCAGTATTTT. This codes for CASSQDRTGYTDTQYF.

The chain joins TRBV2 to TRBJ2-3; D not certain. CDR3 length: 16 amino acids. Germline V gives CDR1 SNHLY, CDR2 FYNNEI. V lost 5 bases and J lost 0, with 15 bases in between. The CDR3 reads CASSFDMGFSTDTQYF. The CDR3 region has the DNA TGTGCCAGCAGTTTTGACATGGGGTTTAGCACAGATACGCAGTATTTT.

The V and J genes are TRBV28 and TRBJ2-1; TRBD1 matches 8 bases. Germline values: CDR1 MDHEN, CDR2 SYDVKM. The CDR3 runs to 16 residues. Trimming took 2 bases from V and 2 from J; bases not matched to a gene: 5. DNA for the CDR3: TGTGCCAGCAGTTTAGTGTTACAGGGGGCCTACAATGAGCAGTTCTTC. Its translation is CASSLVLQGAYNEQFF. Looking up the rest from reference TRBV28 and TRBJ2-1 gives the full variable domain: DVKVTQSSRYLVKRTGEKVFLECVQDMDHENMFWYRQDPGLGLRLIYFSYDVKMKEKGDIPEGYSVSREKKERFSLILESASTNQTSMYLCASSLVLQGAYNEQFFGPGTRLTVL.

This clonotype was detected many times. The CDR3 DNA is TGCGCCAGCAGCTTGGGAGGGCGGAGATCCTACGAGCAGTACTTC. Its translation: CASSLGGRRSYEQYF. V usage is TRBV5-1 and J usage is TRBJ2-7; D may be TRBD2 (5 bases). Looked up from germline, CDR1 is SGHRS and CDR2 is YFSETQ. This CDR3 has 15 amino acids. V lost 0 bases and J 1 base, leaving 11 bases between the germline ends.

The chain joins TRBV9 to TRBJ2-3, with D possibly TRBD1 on 8 matching bases. The CDR3 sequence is 14 residues long. CDR1 is SGDLS, CDR2 YYNGEE, per germline. V was cut by 2 bases and J by 9 bases, with 16 bases left in between. CDR3 protein: CASSVNRGGHTQYF. The CDR3 DNA reads as TGTGCCAGCAGCGTCAACAGGGGGGGGCACACGCAGTATTTT.

This clonotype was recorded at least ten times. V and J are TRBV10-3 and TRBJ2-2; D is uncertain. Germline values: CDR1 ENHRY, CDR2 SYGVKD. This CDR3 has 13 amino acids. V was clipped by 11 bases and J by 0 bases, with 10 bases between them. In DNA, the CDR3 is TGTGCCGTCGGCGACGCGAACACCGGGGAGCTGTTTTTT. Residues: CAVGDANTGELFF.

This clonotype came up a few times. This chain connects TRBV12-3 or TRBV12-4 to TRBJ1-1; tentative D call: TRBD1 (5 bases). The CDR3 contains 12 residues. Trimming removed 2 bases at V and 6 bases at J, with 7 bases between. CDR3 sequence: CASSLTGAEAFF. The CDR3 DNA reads TGTGCCAGCAGTTTAACGGGGGCTGAAGCTTTCTTT.

This clonotype was detected a few times. This chain joins TRBV14 and TRBJ2-1; D gene uncertain. CDR1 and CDR2 from the germline V gene are SGHDN and FVKESK. The V gene lost 1 base and the J gene lost 7 bases, with 11 bases spanning the gap. This CDR3 contains 14 residues. CDR3 DNA sequence: TGTGCCAGCAGCCAAGTTCTCACGCGGAATGAGCAGTTCTTC. Its protein is CASSQVLTRNEQFF.

This chain uses TRBV5-1 with TRBJ1-5; tentative D call: TRBD1 (5 bases). This CDR3 has 15 residues. V shed 4 bases and J shed 4 bases, with 15 bases lying between them. Germline CDR1 reads SGHRS; CDR2 reads YFSETQ. The CDR3 DNA reads as TGCGCCAGCAGCCCCGCCGGGGAGGGGAATCAGCCCCAGCATTTT. Translating gives CASSPAGEGNQPQHF. The variable domain in full, with the rest retrieved from reference TRBV5-1 and TRBJ1-5, is KAGVTQTPRYLIKTRGQQVTLSCSPISGHRSVSWYQQTPGQGLQFLFEYFSETQRNKGNFPGRFSGRQFSNSRSEMNVSTLELGDSALYLCASSPAGEGNQPQHFGDGTRLSIL.